A single sample is the source of the 13 T cell receptor beta chains below, sequenced in a study of cytomegalovirus exposure and HLA in healthy donors. The PCR used 60 Vbeta and 13 Jbeta primers. Clones were sequenced by immunoSEQ multiplex PCR, and TCRdb holds only the in-frame ones, with some missing. This table has 100,000 to 150,000 clones, approximately 83% appearing once. The sample was PBMCs. All receptors derive from a girl between 2 and 10 years old in good health and CMV-seronegative.

The genes are TRBV27 and TRBJ2-2; TRBD1 is a possible D gene (6 bases). Trimming shortened V by 3 bases and J by 4 bases, and 12 bases separated the two germline ends. This CDR3 contains 15 residues. Looked up from germline, CDR1 is MNHEY and CDR2 is SMNVEV (reference sequence). CDR3 coding DNA: TGTGCCAGCAGTTTCCACAGGGTAGGCACCGGGGAGCTGTTTTTT. Encoded protein: CASSFHRVGTGELFF.

This chain connects TRBV7-3 to TRBJ1-6; D is ambiguous. There are 14 residues in the CDR3. Trimming shortened V by 5 bases and J by 6 bases, and 11 bases separated the two germline ends. In germline, CDR1 is SGHTA, CDR2 FQGTGA. The CDR3 DNA reads as TGTGCCAGCAGCCTTCAGCGATTTAATTCACCCCTCCACTTT. Translating it yields CASSLQRFNSPLHF.

The chain has TRBV7-2 and TRBJ2-7, with unresolved D. V dropped 5 bases and J dropped 1 base, with 12 bases sitting between them. The germline gives CDR1 SGHTA, CDR2 FQGNSA. CDR3 length: 14 residues. This CDR3 reads CASSARVGSYEQYF. The DNA for the CDR3 is TGTGCCAGCAGCGCACGAGTCGGGTCCTACGAGCAGTACTTC. Together with reference TRBV7-2 and TRBJ2-7, the CDR3 gives the full variable domain: GAGVSQSPSNKVTEKGKDVELRCDPISGHTALYWYRQSLGQGLEFLIYFQGNSAPDKSGLPSDRFSAERTGGSVSTLTIQRTQQEDSAVYLCASSARVGSYEQYFGPGTRLTVT.

V usage is TRBV2 and J usage is TRBJ1-5; possible D gene TRBD1, 5 bases. In germline, CDR1 is SNHLY, CDR2 FYNNEI. Trimming left V 3 bases short and J 5 bases short, with 11 bases between. CDR3 size: 14 residues. CDR3 nucleotides: TGTGCCAGCAGTGAGACAGCTTCTTATCAGCCCCAGCATTTT. It specifies CASSETASYQPQHF.

The genes are TRBV7-8 and TRBJ1-4; 8 positions agree with TRBD1. The CDR3 loop spans 15 amino acids. The V gene's germline CDR1 is SGHVS and CDR2 FQNEAQ. Trimming at V came to 5 bases and at J to 8 bases, leaving 10 bases not matched to a gene. CDR3 sequence reads: CASSRNDRGREKLFF. The CDR3, as DNA: TGTGCCAGCAGCCGGAATGACAGGGGTAGGGAAAAACTGTTTTTT.

This sequence joins TRBV27 and TRBJ2-3; D gene ambiguous. The ends were cut back, 2 bases at V and 0 bases at J, with 6 bases in the middle. The CDR3 is 14 amino acids. CDR1 is MNHEY and CDR2 is SMNVEV in the germline V gene (reference sequence). The CDR3 loop reads CASSLAESTDTQYF. The CDR3 coding sequence is TGTGCCAGCAGTTTAGCGGAGAGCACAGATACGCAGTATTTT.

The J gene is TRBJ2-1, the V gene TRBV9; tentatively, D is TRBD1 (6 bases). The CDR3 totals 15 residues. Trimming took 3 bases from V and 12 from J, leaving 22 bases between them. Germline V gives CDR1 SGDLS, CDR2 YYNGEE. This CDR3 reads CASSEGHLYNAVQFF. CDR3 nucleotide sequence: TGTGCCAGCAGCGAGGGACACCTCTACAATGCTGTGCAGTTCTTC.

The rearrangement joins TRBV19 to TRBJ1-5; 10 bases line up with TRBD1. J was trimmed by 10 bases and V by 3 bases; bases with no gene match: 15. The CDR3 covers 17 residues. The germline gives CDR1 LNHDA, CDR2 SQIVND (reference sequence). The DNA for the CDR3 is TGTGCCAGTAGTATTCTGGGACAGGGGAGTCCTGTAGAACCCCAGCATTTT. Encoded protein: CASSILGQGSPVEPQHF.

The genes are TRBV18 and TRBJ2-3; D is perhaps TRBD2 (7 bases). CDR1 KGHSH and CDR2 LQKENI come from the germline V gene. The V end lost 3 bases, the J end lost 3 bases, and 13 bases lay between the germline ends. The CDR3 has 15 amino acids. CDR3 residues: CASSPGGGTTDTQYF. CDR3 bases: TGTGCCAGCTCACCGGGGGGGGGCACGACAGATACGCAGTATTTT.

The rearrangement uses TRBV4-3 and TRBJ2-6; perhaps TRBD1 as D (5 bases). From germline, CDR1 is LGHNA and CDR2 YSLEER. V was clipped by 4 bases and J by 0 bases, with 10 bases between them. The CDR3 is 16 residues long. The CDR3 reads CASSRNTGSGANVLTF. The CDR3 bases are TGCGCCAGCAGCCGAAACACAGGCTCTGGGGCCAACGTCCTGACTTTC.

V and J are TRBV10-3 and TRBJ2-7; unclear D gene. CDR3 length: 13 residues. Deletions cut 0 bases from V and 5 bases from J, with 8 bases between. The germline V gene encodes CDR1 ENHRY and CDR2 SYGVKD. CDR3 nucleotides: TGTGCCATCAGTGAGTCGTCCCTCCACGAGCAGTACTTC. Its translation is CAISESSLHEQYF.

The chain has TRBV30 and TRBJ1-4; 7 bases fit TRBD1. The CDR3 is 14 amino acids. The germline CDR1 and CDR2 sequences are GTSNPN and SVGIG (reference sequence). Trimming took 5 bases from V and 3 from J; bases not matched to a gene: 6. The DNA for the CDR3 is TGTGCCTGGGCCTCCGGGACAGCTAATGAAAAACTGTTTTTT. This sequence encodes CAWASGTANEKLFF.

This chain joins TRBV12-5 and TRBJ1-2; D is undetermined. The germline V gene has CDR1 LGHNT and CDR2 FRNRAP. Trimming pared 0 bases from V and 4 bases from J, leaving 27 bases between. The CDR3 contains 20 residues. The CDR3 sequence is CASGLVPLSVSLTSGYGYTF. CDR3 nucleotide sequence: TGTGCTAGTGGTTTGGTACCCTTGTCAGTTAGCCTAACATCGGGCTATGGCTACACCTTC.